This T cell receptor beta chain was retrieved from a study of vaccination and CD4 T cells after COVID-19. Sequencing of DNA taken from cultured CD4+ T cells relied on the Oncomine TCR Beta short-read assay. From the PCR reads, TCRdb called clonotypes with MiXCR, one entry per CDR3 protein. The table has 14,000 to 15,000 distinct CDR3 sequences, around 53% seen once. Sample treatment: roughly 10-day PBMC culture with coronavirus spike peptide pools or control peptides (ViraFEST assay). Worth noting for this clonotype: Antigen: not known.

CDR3 size: 16 residues. Losses at the gene ends were 3 bases for V and 2 bases for J; bases not matched to a gene: 10. Germline V gene lookup returns CDR1 ENHRY and CDR2 SYGVKD. V usage is TRBV10-3 and J usage is TRBJ2-7; TRBD1 aligns across 7 bases. The TCR originated in a human donor who had recovered from COVID-19. Sequences were obtained from CD4+ T cells from blood, cultured in vitro. This CDR3 is CAISDSVGTETYEQYF. CDR3 bases: TGTGCCATCAGTGACTCGGTTGGGACAGAAACCTACGAGCAGTACTTC.